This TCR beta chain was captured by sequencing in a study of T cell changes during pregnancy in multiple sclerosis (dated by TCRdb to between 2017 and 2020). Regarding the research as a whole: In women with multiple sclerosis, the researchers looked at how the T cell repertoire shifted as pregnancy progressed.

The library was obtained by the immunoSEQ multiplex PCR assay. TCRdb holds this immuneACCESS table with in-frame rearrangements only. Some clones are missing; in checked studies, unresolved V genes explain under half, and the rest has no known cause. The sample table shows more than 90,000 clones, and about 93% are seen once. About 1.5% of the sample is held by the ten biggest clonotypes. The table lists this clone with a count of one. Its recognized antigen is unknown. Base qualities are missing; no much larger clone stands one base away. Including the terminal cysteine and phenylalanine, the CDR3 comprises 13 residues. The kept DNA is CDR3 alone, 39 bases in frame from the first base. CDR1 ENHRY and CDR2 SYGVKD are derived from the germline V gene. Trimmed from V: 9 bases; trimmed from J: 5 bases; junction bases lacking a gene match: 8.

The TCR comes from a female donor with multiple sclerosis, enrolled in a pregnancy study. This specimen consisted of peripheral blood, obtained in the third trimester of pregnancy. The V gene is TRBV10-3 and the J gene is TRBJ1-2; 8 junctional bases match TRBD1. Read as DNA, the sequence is TGTGCCATTGCCTCGACAGGGGAGTATGGCTACACCTTC. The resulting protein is CAIASTGEYGYTF.